What follows are 17 T cell receptor beta chains derived from one specimen sequenced in a study of blood T cell repertoires in COVID-19. Method: immunoSEQ multiplex PCR; TCRdb's copy keeps in-frame clones and lacks some. The sample comprises some 80,000 clones, 84% of which are singletons, and about a fifth rests with the top ten. Source material: peripheral blood. These receptor sequences come from a woman aged 50 to 60 with acute or convalescent COVID-19.

V is TRBV6-2 or TRBV6-3 and J is TRBJ2-2; TRBD2 matches at 10 bases. From germline, CDR1 is MNHEY and CDR2 SVGEGT. The trim removed 6 bases at V and 1 base at J, leaving 2 bases unmatched. This CDR3 has 15 amino acids. The CDR3 sequence: CASRPSGGNTGELFF. Written as DNA, the CDR3 is TGTGCCAGCAGACCTAGCGGGGGGAACACCGGGGAGCTGTTTTTT.

A single count supports this clone. J is TRBJ2-7 and V is TRBV27; 7 bases fit TRBD1. Trimming took 3 bases from V and 2 from J; bases not matched to a gene: 13. There are 17 residues in the CDR3. Germline CDR1 MNHEY, CDR2 SMNVEV (reference sequence). The CDR3 region is CASSLKGANHQAYEQYF. The CDR3 coding sequence is TGTGCCAGCAGTTTGAAGGGGGCTAATCATCAGGCCTACGAGCAGTACTTC.

This clone was picked up one time. V gene TRBV15 combines with J gene TRBJ1-1; D call uncertain. Trimming took 0 bases from V and 7 from J, leaving 9 bases between them. Germline assignment: CDR1 LNHNV and CDR2 YYDKDF (reference sequence). This CDR3 is built from 13 residues. The CDR3 protein is CATSRDIRSEAFF. CDR3 sequence (DNA): TGTGCCACCAGCAGAGATATACGGAGTGAAGCTTTCTTT.

This chain uses TRBV28 with TRBJ1-2, with D maybe TRBD1 (5 bases). This CDR3 has 15 residues. Trimming removed 2 bases at V and 5 bases at J, with 15 bases between. The V gene's germline CDR1 is MDHEN and CDR2 SYDVKM. CDR3 DNA: TGTGCCAGCAGTTTACTCAGGGTTAGTAGTTATGGCTACACCTTC. Protein: CASSLLRVSSYGYTF.

This chain uses TRBV7-2 with TRBJ1-1; 9 positions match TRBD1. The germline CDR1 and CDR2 sequences are SGHTA and FQGNSA. V was clipped by 1 base and J by 14 bases; unmatched bases: 11. CDR3 length: 14 residues. The DNA of the CDR3 is TGTGCCAGCAGCTTAGTGGGACAGGGTCCTCCTCCCTTCTTT. Amino acid sequence: CASSLVGQGPPPFF. Full variable domain (remainder filled in from reference TRBV7-2 and TRBJ1-1): GAGVSQSPSNKVTEKGKDVELRCDPISGHTALYWYRQSLGQGLEFLIYFQGNSAPDKSGLPSDRFSAERTGGSVSTLTIQRTQQEDSAVYLCASSLVGQGPPPFFGQGTRLTVV.

V and J are TRBV2 and TRBJ2-2; no definite D call. The ends were cut back, 8 bases at V and 4 bases at J, with 14 bases in the middle. The length of the CDR3 is 14 residues. Germline CDR1 reads SNHLY; CDR2 reads FYNNEI. The CDR3 nucleotides are TGTGCCAGCCGCACGCTATTGAGCACCGGGGAGCTGTTTTTT. Its protein is CASRTLLSTGELFF.

V usage is TRBV18 and J usage is TRBJ2-2; 7 bases agree with TRBD1. Trimming at V came to 3 bases and at J to 0 bases, leaving 13 bases not matched to a gene. The V gene's germline CDR1 is KGHSH and CDR2 LQKENI. The CDR3 extends over 19 amino acids. The chain's CDR3 is CASSPGSLDRASNTGELFF. CDR3 bases: TGTGCCAGCTCACCGGGTTCCCTCGACAGGGCCTCGAACACCGGGGAGCTGTTTTTT. The whole variable domain, filled in from reference TRBV18 and TRBJ2-2, reads NAGVMQNPRHLVRRRGQEARLRCSPMKGHSHVYWYRQLPEEGLKFMVYLQKENIIDESGMPKERFSAEFPKEGPSILRIQQVVRGDSAAYFCASSPGSLDRASNTGELFFGEGSRLTVL.

V and J are TRBV12-3 or TRBV12-4 and TRBJ1-1, with TRBD1 as a possible D gene (6 bases). This CDR3 comprises 13 residues. The ends were cut back, 6 bases at V and 5 bases at J, with 13 bases in the middle. The CDR3 loop is CASRRTQGTEAFF. CDR3 DNA: TGTGCCAGCAGGAGGACCCAGGGGACTGAAGCTTTCTTT.

This clone was detected only once. The genes are TRBV14 and TRBJ2-7; D perhaps matches TRBD1 (5 bases). The germline V gene encodes CDR1 SGHDN and CDR2 FVKESK. Trimming stripped 6 bases from V and 6 bases from J, with 18 bases between. The CDR3 is made up of 14 amino acids. The CDR3 loop is CASREMGRESEQYF. The DNA of the CDR3 is TGTGCCAGCAGGGAGATGGGGCGTGAATCCGAGCAGTACTTC.

The V gene is TRBV15, the J gene TRBJ1-3, with D perhaps TRBD1 (5 bases). The CDR3 has 16 residues. V lost 4 bases and J 0 bases, leaving 13 bases between the germline ends. Germline V CDR1 and CDR2: LNHNV, YYDKDF (reference sequence). CDR3 in DNA: TGTGCCACCAGCACCGACGACAGACACTCTGGAAACACCATATATTTT. Translating gives CATSTDDRHSGNTIYF.

This chain connects TRBV7-9 to TRBJ2-1; 9 positions match TRBD1. This CDR3 comprises 15 residues. Germline CDR1 SEHNR, CDR2 FQNEAQ (reference sequence). Trimming took 2 bases from V and 9 from J; bases not matched to a gene: 8. CDR3 DNA: TGTGCCAGCAGCTTATGGGACAGGGCCTTCGTTGAGCAGTTCTTC. Protein product: CASSLWDRAFVEQFF.

The chain couples TRBV6-2 or TRBV6-3 to TRBJ1-3, with a possible D match to TRBD1 (6 bases). Germline V gene data show CDR1 as MNHEY and CDR2 as SVGEGT. Deletions cut 5 bases from V and 0 bases from J, with 14 bases between. This CDR3 is built from 16 residues. CDR3 DNA: TGTGCCAGCAGTCATCAGGACAGACACTCTGGAAACACCATATATTTT. This codes for CASSHQDRHSGNTIYF.

The gene calls are TRBV18 and TRBJ2-2, with 7 positions matching TRBD2. CDR1 is KGHSH, CDR2 LQKENI, per germline. The CDR3 has 16 residues. V shed 6 bases and J 0 bases; nucleotides not matched to a gene: 7. CDR3: CASSLQAGANTGELFF. As DNA, the CDR3 is TGTGCCAGCTCCCTCCAGGCGGGGGCGAACACCGGGGAGCTGTTTTTT.

This chain joins TRBV7-8 and TRBJ2-1; D may be TRBD1 (5 bases). Germline CDR1 and CDR2: SGHVS and FQNEAQ. The CDR3 sequence is 15 residues long. Trimming took 2 bases from V and 3 from J, leaving 11 bases between them. In DNA form, the CDR3 reads TGTGCCAGCAGCTTATCGGCAGGGTACTACAATGAGCAGTTCTTC. As protein: CASSLSAGYYNEQFF. Full variable domain (missing parts from reference TRBV7-8 and TRBJ2-1): GAGVSQSPRYKVAKRGQDVALRCDPISGHVSLFWYQQALGQGPEFLTYFQNEAQLDKSGLPSDRFFAERPEGSVSTLKIQRTQQEDSAVYLCASSLSAGYYNEQFFGPGTRLTVL.

The V call is TRBV19, the J call TRBJ1-5; D is unresolved. This CDR3 comprises 16 residues. The V gene lost 7 bases and the J gene lost 1 base, with 17 bases spanning the gap. The germline V gene has CDR1 LNHDA and CDR2 SQIVND (reference sequence). Here the CDR3 reads CASTTAGWVSNQPQHF. The CDR3 nucleotides read TGTGCCAGTACCACAGCAGGTTGGGTGAGCAATCAGCCCCAGCATTTT.

This clone was picked up one time. This rearrangement joins TRBV3-1 (or the pseudogene TRBV3-2) to TRBJ2-5, with 7 bases aligning to TRBD1. With 3 bases clipped from V and 1 base from J, the junction kept 8 bases outside the gene matches. Germline assignment: CDR1 LGHDT and CDR2 YNNKEL (reference sequence). The CDR3 contains 16 residues. The CDR3 protein is CASSQRTGRAQETQYF. The DNA for the CDR3 is TGTGCCAGCAGCCAGAGGACAGGAAGGGCCCAAGAGACCCAGTACTTC.

The chain employs TRBV6-5 and TRBJ1-3; D remains unclear. Trimming shortened V by 2 bases and J by 0 bases, and 8 bases separated the two germline ends. Germline lookup yields CDR1 MNHEY and CDR2 SVGAGI. There are 15 residues in the CDR3. The CDR3, as DNA: TGTGCCAGCAGTTACGGGCAGTCCTCTGGAAACACCATATATTTT. It translates to CASSYGQSSGNTIYF.